This T cell receptor beta chain derives from a study of shared clonotypes between healthy human individuals (dated by TCRdb to about 2020). The study in broad terms: The cohort comprised a couple of women and a few men aged 18 to 49 years. To increase sequencing depth and limit assay-specific biases, TCR repertoire library preparation and sequencing were carried out by different laboratories using diverse techniques. The study deeply sequenced blood TCR repertoires of about five healthy adults to estimate repertoire size and the extent of clonotype sharing between individuals. Per donor, three plates each were used for CD4 naive and CD4 memory, two for CD8 naive, and one for CD8 memory. Per donor, leukapheresis produced somewhere between about 0.85 and 9.5 billion PBMCs. Results and caveats for the whole study, not just this receptor: The small number of donors limited the genetic and exposure-history diversity represented. Across a handful of donors, 5% to 6% of naive CD4, around 3.3% of naive CD8, 2.3% of memory CD4, and approximately 0.4% of memory CD8 clonotypes were shared. Compared with non-shared clonotypes, the clonotypes found in all four sorted-subset donors had higher generation probabilities. Naive subsets generally had larger estimated clonotype richness than memory subsets. Even with the large sequencing depth, rarefaction of the sorted-subset datasets indicated that sequencing was incomplete. Pairwise subsampling led to the expectation that sequencing depth would affect the degree of clonotype sharing among donors. Sampling was restricted to blood, and TCR repertoires in tissue are likely to differ from TCR repertoires in blood.

Donors were healthy HIV-negative adults with no recently reported acute infections or vaccinations. Only Caucasian adults living in Nashville, Tennessee, USA were represented among the donors. Magnetic negative selection was used to enrich CD4+ T cells, after which naive cells were positively selected on CD45RA and the negative fraction became the memory subset. Blood was collected by leukapheresis, and PBMCs were isolated by Ficoll-Histopaque density gradient centrifugation and then cryopreserved in liquid nitrogen vapor phase. Analytical flow cytometry was used to check the purity and quantity of each magnetically sorted T cell population. Genomic DNA was isolated from each sorted fraction and quantified by UV absorbance on a Nanodrop 2000c. Measured from the cysteine to the phenylalanine, the CDR3 is 14 residues long. The read is trimmed to its CDR3 DNA, 42 bases read in frame from base 1. CDR1 is given as LNHNV and CDR2 as YYDKDF, both from the germline V gene (reference sequence). V sheds 7 bases and J sheds 5 bases, leaving 18 bases between their ends.

In the case of this clone: Its antigen remains unidentified. Nothing much larger sits one base from this clone, and base qualities are not available.

Using the deep immunoSEQ assay, multiplex PCR amplified TCR CDR3 regions from genomic DNA. For each cell subset, the extracted genomic DNA was distributed evenly across all wells of several immunoSEQ 96-well plates, and each plate served as one replicate. Each replicate PCR for sorted subsets received about 220 ng genomic DNA, equal to around 32,000 T cell genomes. The purified libraries were quantified using a Qubit 3.0 fluorometer, sized with a Bioanalyzer 2100, and then quantified again using the KAPA Library Quantification kit. Every immunoSEQ 96-well plate was sequenced on a separate single-read 150-cycle Illumina NextSeq 550 flow cell. From the authors' description of their analysis: Because the immunoSEQ output held only junctional sequences and lacked quality scores, the filtering could not match the filtering applied to full-length reads. Sequences were annotated with PyIR, a Python wrapper for IgBLAST v1.9, using IMGT germline references to assign V/J genes and CDR3. Reads were filtered out if the reads had weak V/J assignments (E-value above 1e-6), no CDR3, stop codons, out-of-frame junctions, or ambiguous translated residues. V3J clonotypes were defined as sequences sharing the same inferred V gene, J gene, and CDR3 amino acid sequence. To compute the percentage overlap between repertoires, the number of shared unique clonotypes was divided by the size of the smaller repertoire. Three approaches were used to assess repertoire richness: RTK rarefaction, the Chao1 estimator, and Recon v2.1 estimates of unobserved clonotypes. Generation probabilities for all TCRbeta clonotypes obtained by the gDNA method from four donors were computed using OLGA. TCRdb stores this immuneACCESS table with in-frame sequences only. Part of the clones is absent; in the studies checked, under half of the shortfall reflects unresolved V genes, and no reason is known for the rest. D and trimming come from the DNA, and the V and J calls and clone size come from that table. Counted in this sample were 1,500,000 or so clones; roughly 97% of them appeared once. The ten biggest clones cover about 1% of the sample.

The clonotype originates from a man aged 25 to 40 in good health. The sequence is built from TRBV15 and TRBJ2-7; a tentative D match to TRBD2 spans 8 bases. Specimen: naive CD4+ T cells sorted from blood. According to the study, the label for this sample's cell subset or site signals: CD45RA+ positively selected. In nucleotide form, the sequence is TGTGCCACCACCCAGGGGGGCGGGAGGCACGAGCAGTACTTC. The resulting protein is CATTQGGGRHEQYF.